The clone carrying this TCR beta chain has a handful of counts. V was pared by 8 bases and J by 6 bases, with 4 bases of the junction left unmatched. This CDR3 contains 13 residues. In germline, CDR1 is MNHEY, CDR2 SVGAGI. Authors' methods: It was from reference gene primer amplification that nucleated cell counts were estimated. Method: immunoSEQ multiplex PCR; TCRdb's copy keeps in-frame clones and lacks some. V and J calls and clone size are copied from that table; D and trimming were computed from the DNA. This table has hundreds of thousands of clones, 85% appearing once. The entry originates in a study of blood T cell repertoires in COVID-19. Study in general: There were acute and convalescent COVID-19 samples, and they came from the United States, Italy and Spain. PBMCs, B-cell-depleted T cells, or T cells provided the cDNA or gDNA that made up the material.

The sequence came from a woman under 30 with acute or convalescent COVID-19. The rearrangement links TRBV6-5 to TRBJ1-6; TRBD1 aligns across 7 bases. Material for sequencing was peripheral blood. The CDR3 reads CASQTGTNSPLHF. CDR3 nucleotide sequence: TGTGCCAGCCAGACAGGGACTAATTCACCCCTCCACTTT.